Reported below is one TCR beta chain. Antigen specificity is unknown. These data come from a study of beta chain features in type 1 diabetes. Across the whole study: Cell yields, gender and age were similar in healthy donors and patients.

Isolated RNA was reverse transcribed in full, so expressed TCRB transcripts were sequenced. Mean read depth for naive, central memory and regulatory T cell samples was about 3.4 million reads. The table came from immunoSEQ multiplex PCR; TCRdb's copy has only in-frame clones and leaves some out. The sample contains 240,000 or so clones, 68% of which appear only once. Via the markers CD45RO/CCR7/CD25/CD127/CD95/CD27, stem cell-like memory, regulatory, central memory and naive CD4+ cells were sorted. Regarding the study as a whole: It was not settled here whether HLA type affects TCRB rearrangement.

This CDR3 spans 13 amino acids. Germline CDR1 is SEHNR and CDR2 is FQNEAQ (reference sequence). The V end lost 8 bases, the J end lost 5 bases, and 13 bases lay between the germline ends. Sequenced sample: naive CD4+ T cells from blood. V is TRBV7-9 and J is TRBJ2-1; D gene unclear. This sequence was found in a man younger than 40 in good health. In DNA, the CDR3 is TGTGCCAGCGTAGTGGAGATAAACAATGAGCAGTTCTTC. It yields the protein CASVVEINNEQFF.